The 5 T cell receptor beta chains presented below share a single source sample, sequenced in a study of cytomegalovirus exposure and HLA in healthy donors. 13 Jbeta primers and 60 Vbeta primers were used for the PCR. This table comes from immunoSEQ multiplex PCR, and its TCRdb copy is limited to in-frame clones, with some not included. The table has 120,000 or so clones, about 80% seen once. Sequences were obtained from PBMCs. These receptors all stem from a female donor in good health and CMV-seropositive.

V gene TRBV6-5 combines with J gene TRBJ1-1; 11 bases fit TRBD1. The trim removed 4 bases at V and 2 bases at J, leaving 6 bases unmatched. This CDR3 has 16 amino acids. Germline V gene lookup returns CDR1 MNHEY and CDR2 SVGAGI. The CDR3 region has the DNA TGTGCCAGCAGTTTCCGGGACAGGGGGTCCAACACTGAAGCTTTCTTT. It codes for CASSFRDRGSNTEAFF.

This clone has just a few counts. This sequence joins TRBV4-1 and TRBJ1-5; possible D gene TRBD1, 5 bases. This CDR3 spans 14 amino acids. Germline lookup yields CDR1 MGHRA and CDR2 YSYEKL. With 5 bases removed from V and 6 bases from J, the gap between germline ends came to 14 bases. The CDR3 region is CASSLTGRGQPQHF. As DNA, the CDR3 is TGCGCCAGCAGCTTAACGGGGAGGGGTCAGCCCCAGCATTTT.

CDR3 sequence: CASSLVAEKLFF. The CDR3 DNA reads TGTGCCAGCAGCTTAGTGGCTGAAAAACTGTTTTTT. The chain is built from TRBV7-9 and TRBJ1-4; D gene ambiguous. From germline, CDR1 is SEHNR and CDR2 FQNEAQ (reference sequence). CDR3 length: 12 residues. V gave up 1 base and J gave up 7 bases, with 4 bases separating them.

This clone came up a few times. J is TRBJ1-1 and V is TRBV10-1; D perhaps matches TRBD1 (5 bases). CDR1 is WNHNN, CDR2 SYGVQD, per germline (reference sequence). CDR3 size: 14 residues. Trimming took 4 bases from V and 1 from J, leaving 10 bases between them. CDR3 nucleotide sequence: TGCGCCAGCAGTGTATCGGGGGAGAACACTGAAGCTTTCTTT. Protein product: CASSVSGENTEAFF.

The rearrangement joins TRBV7-9 to TRBJ2-7; possible D gene TRBD2, 6 bases. The CDR3 extends over 14 amino acids. Trimming removed 3 bases from V and 1 base from J, with 10 bases in between. Germline CDR1 is SEHNR and CDR2 is FQNEAQ (reference sequence). CDR3 coding DNA: TGTGCCAGCAGCTTCGACGGGGGATCCTACGAGCAGTACTTC. Protein sequence: CASSFDGGSYEQYF.